Shown below are 29 T cell receptor beta chains from a single sample sequenced in a study of PD-1 blockade in classical Hodgkin lymphoma. Some clones are missing from TCRdb's copy, which holds only in-frame ones; the method was immunoSEQ multiplex PCR. Found here are about 93,000 clones, about 90% of them singletons; the top ten hold about 2.6%. Every patient experienced relapse after autologous stem cell transplantation, and brentuximab vedotin exposure varied. The sequenced sample was peripheral blood mononuclear cells (PBMCs), obtained before the second cycle of nivolumab. These receptors all stem from a human donor with classical Hodgkin lymphoma.

This chain uses TRBV10-2 with TRBJ1-5; D may be TRBD1 (6 bases). CDR1 is WSHSY and CDR2 is SAAADI in the germline V gene. The CDR3 length is 19 residues. V was cut by 3 bases and J by 1 base, with 22 bases left in between. The DNA for the CDR3 is TGCGCCAGCAGTGAAGGGGCAGGGTTGGGGGGCATAAGCAATCAGCCCCAGCATTTT. This sequence encodes CASSEGAGLGGISNQPQHF.

The genes are TRBV19 and TRBJ2-2; D assignment may be TRBD1 or TRBD2 (5 bases each). The germline V gene encodes CDR1 LNHDA and CDR2 SQIVND (reference sequence). Trimming took 7 bases from V and 4 from J, leaving 10 bases between them. This CDR3 contains 13 residues. The CDR3 loop reads CASIRGGTGELFF. The CDR3 DNA follows: TGTGCCAGTATCCGGGGCGGCACCGGGGAGCTGTTTTTT.

This chain links TRBV11-2 with TRBJ1-5; D is ambiguous. CDR3 size: 15 residues. The germline gives CDR1 SGHAT, CDR2 FQNNGV. Trimming left V 3 bases short and J 0 bases short, with 9 bases between. The CDR3 nucleotides read TGTGCCAGCAGCTTTGGACCGAGTAGCAATCAGCCCCAGCATTTT. It is translated as CASSFGPSSNQPQHF. The complete variable domain, with remaining parts taken from reference TRBV11-2 and TRBJ1-5, reads EAGVAQSPRYKIIEKRQSVAFWCNPISGHATLYWYQQILGQGPKLLIQFQNNGVVDDSQLPKDRFSAERLKGVDSTLKIQPAKLEDSAVYLCASSFGPSSNQPQHFGDGTRLSIL.

This clone occurred once. The rearrangement joins TRBV4-2 to TRBJ2-7; D is possibly TRBD2 (6 bases). Germline V gives CDR1 LGHNA, CDR2 YNFKEQ. V was clipped by 1 base and J by 3 bases, with 22 bases between them. There are 18 residues in the CDR3. CDR3 bases: TGTGCCAGCAGCCAAGGAGGTCTAGCGACAATCCCTCACTACGAGCAGTACTTC. Protein sequence: CASSQGGLATIPHYEQYF.

The chain has TRBV5-1 and TRBJ2-7; TRBD1 is a possible D gene (7 bases). The CDR3 has 13 amino acids. The germline CDR1 and CDR2 sequences are SGHRS and YFSETQ. With 2 bases removed from V and 7 bases from J, the gap between germline ends came to 13 bases. The CDR3 sequence is CASSLGRGEEQYF. CDR3 nucleotides: TGCGCCAGCAGCTTAGGCAGGGGGGAGGAGCAGTACTTC.

The CDR3: CASSLVGQGAFDYEQYF. Here the CDR3 DNA reads TGTGCCAGCAGCTTAGTCGGACAGGGAGCTTTCGACTACGAGCAGTACTTC. The genes are TRBV7-9 and TRBJ2-7; 8 bases are shared with TRBD1. Trimming took 1 base from V and 3 from J; bases not matched to a gene: 11. Per germline, CDR1 SEHNR and CDR2 FQNEAQ (reference sequence). CDR3 length equals 17 residues.

This chain connects TRBV27 to TRBJ2-7; D possibly corresponds to TRBD2 (5 bases). Germline-derived CDR1 and CDR2 are MNHEY and SMNVEV (reference sequence). Between the trimmed V and J ends, which lost 3 bases and 4 bases, there was a span of 16 bases. The CDR3 extends over 15 amino acids. CDR3 nucleotide sequence: TGTGCCAGCAGTTTCGGAGGTCCCCCTACTTACGAGCAGTACTTC. This codes for CASSFGGPPTYEQYF.

The chain is built from TRBV6-5 and TRBJ2-7, with TRBD2 matching over 12 bases. Losses at the gene ends were 4 bases for V and 3 bases for J; bases not matched to a gene: 7. Germline V lookup: CDR1 MNHEY, CDR2 SVGAGI. This CDR3 region has 16 residues. The CDR3 spells CASSFSRGLAGYEQYF. DNA for the CDR3: TGTGCCAGCAGTTTCTCCCGGGGACTAGCGGGCTACGAGCAGTACTTC.

The V and J genes are TRBV5-5 and TRBJ2-7; 8 bases align to TRBD1. This CDR3 region has 14 residues. Per germline, CDR1 SGHKS and CDR2 YYEKEE (reference sequence). V was pared by 4 bases and J by 2 bases, with 5 bases of the junction left unmatched. The CDR3 sequence is CASSAGQGPYEQYF. CDR3 sequence (DNA): TGTGCCAGCAGCGCTGGACAGGGCCCCTACGAGCAGTACTTC.

J is TRBJ2-5 and V is TRBV7-2; TRBD2 agrees at 10 bases. The CDR3 is 12 amino acids. Germline CDR1 reads SGHTA; CDR2 reads FQGNSA. The J segment lost 4 bases and the V segment lost 8 bases, leaving 1 base of the junction unmatched. The CDR3 is CASRTSGETQYF. The CDR3 DNA is TGTGCCAGCCGGACTAGCGGAGAGACCCAGTACTTC.

The rearrangement uses TRBV10-3 and TRBJ1-3; unclear D gene. Deletions cut 6 bases from V and 8 bases from J, with 11 bases between. This CDR3 is built from 12 residues. Per the germline V gene, CDR1 is ENHRY and CDR2 is SYGVKD. CDR3 sequence reads: CAISPARDTIYF. The CDR3 DNA is TGTGCCATCAGCCCCGCCCGGGACACCATATATTTT.

This clone was detected only once. The chain joins TRBV6-1 to TRBJ1-4; D gene uncertain. The V end was cut by 6 bases, the J end by 3 bases, with 8 bases between. CDR3 size: 13 residues. Germline V gene sequence: CDR1 MNHNS, CDR2 SASEGT. In DNA form, the CDR3 reads TGTGCCAGCAGGGTGGGTTCTAATGAAAAACTGTTTTTT. Translating gives CASRVGSNEKLFF.

This chain links TRBV21-1 with TRBJ1-5; the table's D call, TRBD1, has no DNA check behind it. TRBV21-1 is a pseudogene segment. The CDR3 runs to 16 residues. The CDR3, as DNA: TGTGCCAGCAGCAAAGAGGGGGACAGGGCCAATCAGCCCCAGCATTTT. The encoded protein is CASSKEGDRANQPQHF.

This clone was seen only once. V gene TRBV7-2 combines with J gene TRBJ2-1; no clear D gene. The V gene's germline CDR1 is SGHTA and CDR2 FQGNSA. V gave up 1 base and J gave up 7 bases, with 11 bases separating them. The CDR3 has 14 amino acids. Here the CDR3 DNA reads TGTGCCAGCAGCTTAGGCAATCTCTATAATGAGCAGTTCTTC. Translating it yields CASSLGNLYNEQFF.

The V and J genes are TRBV7-9 and TRBJ2-3; D remains unclear. Germline CDR1 and CDR2: SEHNR and FQNEAQ (reference sequence). Trimming removed 5 bases at V and 10 bases at J, with 10 bases between. The CDR3 has 11 residues. CDR3 residues: CASSPSWAQYF. As DNA, the CDR3 is TGTGCCAGCAGCCCCTCTTGGGCGCAGTATTTT. The whole variable domain, filled in from reference TRBV7-9 and TRBJ2-3, reads DTGVSQNPRHKITKRGQNVTFRCDPISEHNRLYWYRQTLGQGPEFLTYFQNEAQLEKSRLLSDRFSAERPKGSFSTLEIQRTEQGDSAMYLCASSPSWAQYFGPGTRLTVL.

This clone came up a few times. The rearrangement links TRBV2 to TRBJ2-1; maybe TRBD2 (6 bases). V lost 7 bases and J 10 bases, leaving 17 bases between the germline ends. Germline assignment: CDR1 SNHLY and CDR2 FYNNEI. This CDR3 comprises 13 residues. DNA for the CDR3: TGTGCCAGCAAACGGGAGATCACATGGGAGCAGTTCTTC. This gives the protein CASKREITWEQFF. The full variable domain, rest sourced from reference TRBV2 and TRBJ2-1, is EPEVTQTPSHQVTQMGQEVILRCVPISNHLYFYWYRQILGQKVEFLVSFYNNEISEKSEIFDDQFSVERPDGSNFTLKIRSTKLEDSAMYFCASKREITWEQFFGPGTRLTVL.

This chain uses TRBV30 with TRBJ2-3; a weak D match, TRBD2 (7 bases). The CDR3 consists of 14 residues. V lost 3 bases to trimming and J lost 4 bases, with 14 bases between them. CDR1 is GTSNPN and CDR2 is SVGIG in the germline V gene (reference sequence). The CDR3 sequence: CAWRYAGASDTQYF. Written as DNA, the CDR3 is TGTGCCTGGAGGTATGCGGGGGCTTCAGATACGCAGTATTTT.

This CDR3 is CASSVDGQGGGTQYF. The CDR3 nucleotides read TGTGCCAGCAGCGTAGATGGGCAGGGCGGGGGGACCCAGTACTTC. V usage is TRBV9 and J usage is TRBJ2-5; TRBD2 matches at 7 bases. CDR3 length: 15 residues. Per the germline V gene, CDR1 is SGDLS and CDR2 is YYNGEE. Trimming cost V 0 bases and J 7 bases; bases outside gene matches: 9.

The chain combines TRBV11-2 with TRBJ2-7; TRBD1 agrees at 10 bases. The ends lost 5 bases at V and 3 bases at J; junction bases unmatched: 7. The CDR3 sequence is 15 residues long. Germline CDR1 reads SGHAT; CDR2 reads FQNNGV. CDR3 region: CASSHRDRGLYEQYF. Here the CDR3 DNA reads TGTGCCAGCAGCCACCGGGACAGGGGCCTCTACGAGCAGTACTTC.

The chain employs TRBV5-4 and TRBJ1-2, with a possible D match to TRBD1 (5 bases). The CDR3 totals 16 residues. V lost 3 bases and J 4 bases, leaving 19 bases between the germline ends. Per the germline V gene, CDR1 is SGHNT and CDR2 is YYREEE (reference sequence). The CDR3: CASSSQTGPTSYGYTF. The CDR3 DNA reads TGTGCCAGCAGCTCACAAACGGGACCCACTAGCTATGGCTACACCTTC.

The CDR3 coding sequence is TGTGCCAGCAGTTTTTCCCTCCCGGGACAAGTTGGTGAAAAACTGTTTTTT. Amino acid sequence: CASSFSLPGQVGEKLFF. The chain couples TRBV27 to TRBJ1-4, with a possible D match to TRBD1 (6 bases). This CDR3 has 17 amino acids. V dropped 3 bases and J dropped 7 bases, with 21 bases sitting between them. Germline V gene lookup returns CDR1 MNHEY and CDR2 SMNVEV (reference sequence).

The chain links TRBV7-2 to TRBJ2-2, with TRBD2 identical over 9 bases. V lost 5 bases, J lost 6 bases, and 16 bases stayed unmatched. This CDR3 spans 18 amino acids. CDR1 is SGHTA, CDR2 FQGNSA, per germline. The CDR3 protein is CASSNPAGGSGSPGELFF. In DNA form, the CDR3 reads TGTGCCAGCAGCAATCCGGCAGGGGGTAGCGGGAGTCCCGGGGAGCTGTTTTTT.

In its sample, this clone was seen once. The chain combines TRBV6-5 with TRBJ2-3; either TRBD1 or TRBD2 may fit D (5 bases each). The length of the CDR3 is 16 residues. Germline-derived CDR1 and CDR2 are MNHEY and SVGAGI. V shed 1 base and J shed 0 bases, with 11 bases lying between them. The CDR3, as DNA: TGTGCCAGCAGTTACTTCGGGGCCAAAAGCACAGATACGCAGTATTTT. This sequence encodes CASSYFGAKSTDTQYF.

The chain has TRBV7-9 and TRBJ1-4, with 9 bases fitting TRBD1. V shed 5 bases, J shed 7 bases, and the junction held 5 bases outside the gene matches. In germline, CDR1 is SEHNR, CDR2 FQNEAQ (reference sequence). The CDR3 is 14 residues long. The CDR3 region has the DNA TGTGCCAGCAGCGGGGACAGGGTCGGTGAAAAACTGTTTTTT. Its protein is CASSGDRVGEKLFF. The whole variable domain, remainder taken from reference TRBV7-9 and TRBJ1-4, is DTGVSQNPRHKITKRGQNVTFRCDPISEHNRLYWYRQTLGQGPEFLTYFQNEAQLEKSRLLSDRFSAERPKGSFSTLEIQRTEQGDSAMYLCASSGDRVGEKLFFGSGTQLSVL.

The genes are TRBV7-9 and TRBJ1-3, with 8 bases lining up with TRBD1. From germline, CDR1 is SEHNR and CDR2 FQNEAQ (reference sequence). V lost 7 bases, J lost 4 bases, and 6 bases stayed unmatched. The CDR3 contains 14 residues. CDR3 nucleotides: TGTGCCAGCAAACAGACAGGGGTAGGAAACACCATATATTTT. Encoded protein: CASKQTGVGNTIYF.

This chain uses TRBV28 with TRBJ2-1; no definite D call. The germline V and J ends were trimmed by 4 bases and 10 bases, with 11 bases remaining between them. The CDR3 runs 12 residues. Germline CDR1 reads MDHEN; CDR2 reads SYDVKM. Here the CDR3 DNA reads TGTGCCAGCAGTTCGACATCCCGAGAGCAGTTCTTC. Its protein is CASSSTSREQFF.

V and J are TRBV5-1 and TRBJ2-1, with 10 bases aligning to TRBD2. J was trimmed by 5 bases and V by 7 bases; bases with no gene match: 9. This CDR3 has 15 residues. Germline lookup yields CDR1 SGHRS and CDR2 YFSETQ. Here the CDR3 DNA reads TGCGCCAGCGGTTTGGGGCTAGCGGGAGACAATGAGCAGTTCTTC. Its translation is CASGLGLAGDNEQFF. The variable domain in full, completed from reference TRBV5-1 and TRBJ2-1, reads KAGVTQTPRYLIKTRGQQVTLSCSPISGHRSVSWYQQTPGQGLQFLFEYFSETQRNKGNFPGRFSGRQFSNSRSEMNVSTLELGDSALYLCASGLGLAGDNEQFFGPGTRLTVL.

The V and J genes are TRBV6-4 and TRBJ1-1; tentative D call: TRBD1 (6 bases). The CDR3 is made up of 14 amino acids. Germline CDR1 reads MRHNA; CDR2 reads SNTAGT. V shed 6 bases and J shed 0 bases, with 11 bases lying between them. CDR3 in amino acids: CASRLGHLNTEAFF. CDR3 nucleotide sequence: TGTGCCAGCAGACTGGGACACCTGAACACTGAAGCTTTCTTT.

About this clone: At one end the junction does not follow the germline gene, possibly because of a read error. The rearrangement joins TRBV7-3 to TRBJ1-2; TRBD1 aligns across 8 bases. From germline, CDR1 is SGHTA and CDR2 FQGTGA. This CDR3 contains 14 residues. CDR3 sequence (DNA): TGTGCCAGCAGCTTGACAGGGGATAGGTATGGCTACACCTTT. Translating gives CASSLTGDRYGYTF.